A single sample is the source of the 32 T cell receptor beta chains below, sequenced in a study of STAT5B mutations in CD4+ large granular lymphocyte leukemia. Data came from immunoSEQ multiplex PCR; TCRdb stores just in-frame clones and leaves some out. The sample lists roughly 29,000 clones; 78% were seen once. The sequenced sample was CD4+ T cells from blood buffy coats. These receptors were taken from a human donor in good health.

This chain connects TRBV4-1 to TRBJ2-7, with D possibly called TRBD1 or TRBD2 (5 bases each). V lost 1 base and J 5 bases, leaving 9 bases between the germline ends. The CDR3 is 13 residues long. CDR1 MGHRA and CDR2 YSYEKL come from the germline V gene. CDR3 in DNA: TGCGCCAGCAGCCAAGTCCGAGGGGACGAGCAGTACGTC. Translating gives CASSQVRGDEQYV.

This clone has just a few counts. V gene TRBV5-4 combines with J gene TRBJ1-2; possible D gene TRBD1, 5 bases. V lost 2 bases, J lost 1 base, and 12 bases lay in between. This CDR3 is built from 15 residues. Germline V gene sequence: CDR1 SGHNT, CDR2 YYREEE (reference sequence). CDR3 DNA: TGTGCCAGCAGCTTAGGCAGGGCGCTTAACTATGGCTACACCTTC. Protein sequence: CASSLGRALNYGYTF.

The chain has TRBV19 and TRBJ2-1, with TRBD2 matching over 14 bases. This CDR3 is 15 amino acids long. Germline CDR1 reads LNHDA; CDR2 reads SQIVND (reference sequence). Trimming took 5 bases from V and 8 from J; bases not matched to a gene: 5. Here the CDR3 DNA reads TGTGCCAGTAGTCGAGGACTAGCGGGAGGCTATGAGCAGTTCTTC. This codes for CASSRGLAGGYEQFF.

The sample holds a few counts of this clone. V and J are TRBV28 and TRBJ1-5; TRBD1 aligns across 7 bases. V was pared by 8 bases and J by 5 bases, with 9 bases of the junction left unmatched. Per germline, CDR1 MDHEN and CDR2 SYDVKM. This CDR3 spans 14 amino acids. CDR3 in amino acids: CASASGGRDQPQHF. As DNA, the CDR3 is TGTGCCAGCGCCTCAGGGGGTAGGGATCAGCCCCAGCATTTT.

The chain recombines TRBV7-2 with TRBJ2-2, with a possible D match to TRBD1 (6 bases). The CDR3 loop spans 14 amino acids. The germline gives CDR1 SGHTA, CDR2 FQGNSA. Trimming pared 5 bases from V and 6 bases from J, leaving 13 bases between. The CDR3 region has the DNA TGTGCCAGCAGCCCCAGACAGGAGGCCGGGGAGCTGTTTTTT. Its translation: CASSPRQEAGELFF.

The V gene is TRBV30, the J gene TRBJ2-2; no definite D call. The CDR3 covers 16 residues. Germline CDR1 GTSNPN, CDR2 SVGIG (reference sequence). V was shortened by 5 bases and J by 0 bases, with 16 bases between the two germline ends. CDR3 in DNA: TGTGCCTGGGTGATAGGTTTAGGATCGAACACCGGGGAGCTGTTTTTT. This translates into CAWVIGLGSNTGELFF.

The CDR3 DNA sequence: TGTGCCAGCAGTGAAGATATACAGCGGCATCAGCCCCAGCATTTT. Residues: CASSEDIQRHQPQHF. This rearrangement joins TRBV6-1 to TRBJ1-5; D is uncertain. The V and J ends lost 1 base and 5 bases respectively, with 12 bases between them. This CDR3 is built from 15 residues. Per germline, CDR1 MNHNS and CDR2 SASEGT.

The V gene is TRBV4-1, the J gene TRBJ1-6, with unresolved D. Trimming cost V 3 bases and J 7 bases, with 4 bases left between them. The V gene's germline CDR1 is MGHRA and CDR2 YSYEKL. The CDR3 extends over 12 amino acids. CDR3 nucleotides: TGCGCCAGCAGCCAGCGCAATTCACCCCTCCACTTT. Translated: CASSQRNSPLHF.

This chain joins TRBV6-6 and TRBJ1-4; 8 bases match TRBD1. CDR3 length: 15 amino acids. CDR1 is MNHNY, CDR2 SVGAGI, per germline (reference sequence). V lost 5 bases to trimming and J lost 7 bases; unmatched junction nucleotides: 9. CDR3 nucleotides: TGTGCCAGCAGTCATCCGGACAGGGAGGGTGAAAAACTGTTTTTT. Translating it yields CASSHPDREGEKLFF.

V usage is TRBV15 and J usage is TRBJ2-1; D perhaps matches TRBD1 (5 bases). This CDR3 comprises 14 residues. V lost 5 bases and J 0 bases, leaving 8 bases between the germline ends. Germline CDR1 reads LNHNV; CDR2 reads YYDKDF (reference sequence). CDR3: CATSRQGSYNEQFF. As DNA, the CDR3 is TGTGCCACCAGCCGTCAGGGCTCCTACAATGAGCAGTTCTTC.

The chain uses TRBV2 and TRBJ2-1, with D unresolved. Germline CDR1 SNHLY, CDR2 FYNNEI. The CDR3 has 15 residues. Trimming cost V 3 bases and J 1 base, with 10 bases left between them. CDR3 sequence (DNA): TGTGCCAGCAGTGATGTAGGGTTTTCCTACAATGAGCAGTTCTTC. Translated: CASSDVGFSYNEQFF.

The gene calls are TRBV6-1 and TRBJ2-7, with 10 bases lining up with TRBD1. CDR1 is MNHNS and CDR2 is SASEGT in the germline V gene. This CDR3 region has 14 residues. Trimming removed 9 bases from V and 6 bases from J; junction bases left unmatched: 11. The CDR3 loop reads CASSTGTGVVEQYF. DNA of the CDR3: TGTGCCAGTTCCACCGGGACAGGGGTAGTCGAGCAGTACTTC.

The chain uses TRBV18 and TRBJ1-1; the match to TRBD1 covers 8 bases. J gave up 7 bases and V 4 bases, and 2 bases lay outside the gene matches. Per germline, CDR1 KGHSH and CDR2 LQKENI. The CDR3 length is 12 residues. CDR3 residues: CASSRQGSEAFF. The DNA for the CDR3 is TGTGCCAGCTCACGACAGGGGAGTGAAGCTTTCTTT.

As to this clone: The same CDR3 is also encoded by other DNA sequences in this sample. The chain couples TRBV6-5 to TRBJ2-1; 7 bases map to TRBD1. This CDR3 contains 15 residues. Losses at the gene ends were 6 bases for V and 7 bases for J; bases not matched to a gene: 12. Germline lookup yields CDR1 MNHEY and CDR2 SVGAGI. This chain's CDR3 is CASSFDRARGNEQFF. The DNA for the CDR3 is TGTGCCAGCAGCTTCGACAGGGCAAGAGGGAATGAGCAGTTCTTC.

This clone was counted a few times. The chain couples TRBV21-1 to TRBJ2-6; TRBD2 is the table's D call and was not checked against the DNA. TRBV21-1 constitutes a pseudogene. The CDR3 runs to 21 residues. The CDR3 DNA reads TGTGCCAGCAGCACCCGGGGGGACCTGAGCGGGAGGAACTCTGGGGCCAACGTCCTGACTTTC. Amino acid sequence: CASSTRGDLSGRNSGANVLTF.

The chain uses TRBV7-6 and TRBJ2-7, with 8 bases lining up with TRBD2. Germline CDR1 reads SGHVS; CDR2 reads FNYEAQ. V shed 1 base and J 3 bases; nucleotides not matched to a gene: 8. This CDR3 has 16 amino acids. The CDR3 sequence: CASSLGGSGKYYEQYF. In nucleotides, the CDR3 is TGTGCCAGCAGCTTAGGGGGTAGCGGGAAGTACTACGAGCAGTACTTC.

Only a few counts were recorded for this clone. CDR3 in DNA: TGTGCCAGCACGCGGGCGAACACCGGGGAGCTGTTTTTT. Translating gives CASTRANTGELFF. The chain carries TRBV28 and TRBJ2-2, with D possibly TRBD2 on 5 matching bases. The ends were cut back, 7 bases at V and 0 bases at J, with 6 bases in the middle. The germline V gene has CDR1 MDHEN and CDR2 SYDVKM. The CDR3 covers 13 residues.

V gene TRBV28 combines with J gene TRBJ1-1; D is undetermined. In germline, CDR1 is MDHEN, CDR2 SYDVKM. The CDR3 loop spans 13 amino acids. Trimming took 5 bases from V and 1 from J, leaving 8 bases between them. The CDR3 sequence is CASSPHKNTEAFF. CDR3 bases: TGTGCCAGCAGTCCGCACAAGAACACTGAAGCTTTCTTT. The full variable domain, with the rest looked up from reference TRBV28 and TRBJ1-1, is DVKVTQSSRYLVKRTGEKVFLECVQDMDHENMFWYRQDPGLGLRLIYFSYDVKMKEKGDIPEGYSVSREKKERFSLILESASTNQTSMYLCASSPHKNTEAFFGQGTRLTVV.

This rearrangement joins TRBV30 to TRBJ1-2; tentative D call: TRBD1 (6 bases). Germline values: CDR1 GTSNPN, CDR2 SVGIG (reference sequence). The length of the CDR3 is 12 residues. V was shortened by 4 bases and J by 4 bases, with 10 bases between the two germline ends. CDR3 bases: TGTGCCTGGACGGGGGCTCCCTATGGCTACACCTTC. Translated, it gives CAWTGAPYGYTF.

This clone was recorded a few times. The CDR3: CASTPSSTPSGANVLTF. In nucleotides, the CDR3 is TGTGCCAGCACCCCATCTAGCACGCCCTCTGGGGCCAACGTCCTGACTTTC. This rearrangement joins TRBV5-6 to TRBJ2-6, with D possibly TRBD2 on 5 matching bases. V dropped 6 bases and J dropped 0 bases, with 16 bases sitting between them. The CDR3 contains 17 residues. Germline V gene sequence: CDR1 SGHDT, CDR2 YYEEEE. The full variable domain, completed using reference TRBV5-6 and TRBJ2-6, is DAGVTQSPTHLIKTRGQQVTLRCSPKSGHDTVSWYQQALGQGPQFIFQYYEEEERQRGNFPDRFSGHQFPNYSSELNVNALLLGDSALYLCASTPSSTPSGANVLTFGAGSRLTVL.

The rearrangement links TRBV2 to TRBJ2-2; D might be TRBD2 (7 bases). The germline V gene encodes CDR1 SNHLY and CDR2 FYNNEI. Trimming stripped 6 bases from V and 1 base from J, with 12 bases between. The CDR3 consists of 15 residues. The CDR3 DNA reads TGTGCCAGCAGGGGCGGGGGCCTGAACACCGGGGAGCTGTTTTTT. Translation: CASRGGGLNTGELFF. Complete variable domain (other parts from reference TRBV2 and TRBJ2-2): EPEVTQTPSHQVTQMGQEVILRCVPISNHLYFYWYRQILGQKVEFLVSFYNNEISEKSEIFDDQFSVERPDGSNFTLKIRSTKLEDSAMYFCASRGGGLNTGELFFGEGSRLTVL.

This clone appeared a single time. This chain connects TRBV5-6 to TRBJ2-5; the D is unclear. The CDR3 has 15 amino acids. The V end lost 1 base, the J end lost 4 bases, and 14 bases lay between the germline ends. From germline, CDR1 is SGHDT and CDR2 YYEEEE. The CDR3 DNA reads as TGTGCCAGCAGCTTGCGCGAGGCTACGGGAGAGACCCAGTACTTC. It yields the protein CASSLREATGETQYF.

The V and J genes are TRBV7-8 and TRBJ1-1; 10 bases align to TRBD1. The V and J ends lost 1 base and 5 bases, in that order; junction bases with no gene match: 7. The length of the CDR3 is 16 residues. Germline V gene lookup returns CDR1 SGHVS and CDR2 FQNEAQ. Written as DNA, the CDR3 is TGTGCCAGCAGCTTAGACCTCGGACAGGGGGGAACTGAAGCTTTCTTT. Amino acids: CASSLDLGQGGTEAFF.

This clone was recorded a few times. The gene calls are TRBV30 and TRBJ1-1, with 8 bases that match TRBD1. Germline V gene sequence: CDR1 GTSNPN, CDR2 SVGIG (reference sequence). The CDR3 length is 13 residues. V trimming: 2 bases; J trimming: 6 bases; junction bases outside the gene matches: 5. The CDR3 DNA is TGTGCCTGGAGTCGACAGGGGATAGCTGAAGCTTTCTTT. It codes for CAWSRQGIAEAFF.

The V gene is TRBV18, the J gene TRBJ2-1; D possibly matches TRBD1 or TRBD2 (5 bases each). V shed 3 bases and J shed 7 bases, with 13 bases lying between them. CDR1 KGHSH and CDR2 LQKENI come from the germline V gene. The CDR3 spans 14 residues. The chain's CDR3 is CASSPGTRGNEQFF. CDR3 coding DNA: TGTGCCAGCTCACCTGGGACCCGCGGGAATGAGCAGTTCTTC.

The rearrangement uses TRBV30 and TRBJ1-1; no firm D call. Trimming stripped 0 bases from V and 0 bases from J, with 8 bases between. Germline V CDR1 and CDR2: GTSNPN, SVGIG (reference sequence). This CDR3 is 14 amino acids long. The CDR3: CAWSVPGLNTEAFF. DNA of the CDR3: TGTGCCTGGAGTGTACCGGGGTTGAACACTGAAGCTTTCTTT.

This chain links TRBV7-3 with TRBJ2-1; a possible D gene is TRBD2 (6 bases). The germline V gene has CDR1 SGHTA and CDR2 FQGTGA. The CDR3 is 15 residues long. V lost 2 bases and J 5 bases, leaving 13 bases between the germline ends. CDR3 sequence (DNA): TGTGCCAGCAGCTTATGGGGGGAGCGAAACAATGAGCAGTTCTTC. The encoded protein is CASSLWGERNNEQFF.

The sample holds a few counts of this clone. J is TRBJ2-1 and V is TRBV27; D might be TRBD1 or TRBD2, each matching 5 bases. The CDR3 is 16 amino acids. V dropped 4 bases and J dropped 7 bases, with 20 bases sitting between them. From germline, CDR1 is MNHEY and CDR2 SMNVEV (reference sequence). The DNA of the CDR3 is TGTGCCAGCAGTTCTCCACGGGGACCTACGGTGAATGAGCAGTTCTTC. This sequence encodes CASSSPRGPTVNEQFF.

The chain couples TRBV20-1 to TRBJ2-3; the D gene is possibly TRBD2 (5 bases). Germline V gives CDR1 DFQATT, CDR2 SNEGSKA (reference sequence). Trimming cost V 6 bases and J 6 bases, with 7 bases left between them. The CDR3 is 10 residues long. CDR3 residues: CSAREDTQYF. The CDR3 nucleotides read TGCAGTGCGAGGGAGGATACGCAGTATTTT.

The rearrangement joins TRBV7-2 to TRBJ2-1; D may be TRBD2 (7 bases). This CDR3 spans 14 amino acids. The germline gives CDR1 SGHTA, CDR2 FQGNSA. V lost 5 bases to trimming and J lost 5 bases, with 13 bases between them. The CDR3 DNA reads as TGTGCCAGCAGCACCCCGGGGGGCCACAATGAGCAGTTCTTC. It is translated as CASSTPGGHNEQFF.

This clone was detected once. The rearrangement uses TRBV28 and TRBJ2-5; TRBD2 might be the D (6 bases). Trimming took 5 bases from V and 3 from J, leaving 16 bases between them. Germline V gene sequence: CDR1 MDHEN, CDR2 SYDVKM. This CDR3 comprises 15 residues. CDR3 DNA: TGTGCCAGCAGTACCGCGGGACCGCGAGAAGAGACCCAGTACTTC. Translating gives CASSTAGPREETQYF.

CDR3 in DNA: TGTGCCAGTAGTTCCCGACAGCAAGAGACCCAGTACTTC. Its protein is CASSSRQQETQYF. V usage is TRBV19 and J usage is TRBJ2-5, with D tentatively TRBD1 (5 bases). CDR3 length equals 13 residues. Per the germline V gene, CDR1 is LNHDA and CDR2 is SQIVND (reference sequence). Trimming cost V 5 bases and J 2 bases, with 9 bases left between them.